This entry concerns a single T cell receptor beta chain. Its specificity is not known. The data were obtained in a study of CD8 T cells in Susac syndrome. The RNA input was about 0.5 to 1 ug, and it was reverse transcribed with random hexamers. Coverage of TCR beta CDR3 amplification by immunoSEQ multiplex PCR extended to 54 Vbeta and 13 Jbeta. One entry per CDR3 protein, called by TCRdb with MiXCR from the immunoSEQ multiplex PCR reads. The sample has 85,000 to 130,000 distinct CDR3 sequences; roughly 95% are singletons. General study results and limits: Clonal expansion was present among Susac CD8+ cells. This expansion reached its peak in TEMRA cells and in active patients.

Sequenced: CD8+ T cells from PBMCs. The receptor's source is a human donor with Susac syndrome.

The CDR3 is CSARDLSPGQETTNLRELFF. CDR3 nucleotides: TGCAGTGCTAGAGACCTTTCACCGGGACAGGAAACTACTAATCTGAGAGAACTGTTTTTT. This chain uses TRBV20-1 with TRBJ1-4, with 8 nucleotides matching TRBD1. This CDR3 contains 20 residues. In germline, CDR1 is DFQATT, CDR2 SNEGSKA (reference sequence). The V segment lost 0 bases and the J segment 12 bases; nucleotides outside the gene matches: 27.